Each of the 3 T cell receptor beta chains below was sequenced from the same sample in a study of cytomegalovirus exposure and HLA in healthy donors. Primers for the PCR totalled 60 Vbeta and 13 Jbeta. Data came from immunoSEQ multiplex PCR; TCRdb stores just in-frame clones and leaves some out. The profile shows 150,000 to 200,000 clones, approximately 9.5% of them singletons. Sequenced input: PBMCs. These receptors came from a woman in her twenties or thirties in good health and CMV-seropositive.

The chain is built from TRBV21-1 and TRBJ1-1; the table names TRBD1, a call not compared with the DNA. TRBV21-1 is a documented pseudogene. The CDR3 is made up of 12 amino acids. This CDR3 is CASSNRTGKAFF. In nucleotides, the CDR3 is TGTGCCAGCAGCAACCGGACAGGGAAAGCTTTCTTT.

The chain couples TRBV9 to TRBJ1-1; 9 bases fit TRBD1. V was pared by 1 base and J by 5 bases, with 12 bases of the junction left unmatched. Germline CDR1 SGDLS, CDR2 YYNGEE. The CDR3 sequence is 17 residues long. The CDR3 DNA reads TGTGCCAGCAGCGTAACCCCTCGGACAGGGGAGAATACTGAAGCTTTCTTT. Its translation: CASSVTPRTGENTEAFF.

V and J are TRBV2 and TRBJ2-5; perhaps TRBD2 as D (6 bases). Trimming pared 0 bases from V and 4 bases from J, leaving 12 bases between. The germline V gene encodes CDR1 SNHLY and CDR2 FYNNEI. The CDR3 has 15 residues. The CDR3 bases are TGTGCCAGCAGTGAAGCGGGAGGATTTGGAGAGACCCAGTACTTC. The encoded protein is CASSEAGGFGETQYF.